A selection of T cell receptor beta chains follows, all from one sample in a study of T cell responses to AZD1222 COVID-19 vaccine. Assay used: immunoSEQ multiplex PCR; TCRdb lists only in-frame clones, some missing. The table lists over 130,000 clones, 90% of them singletons. This sample comprised peripheral blood, obtained 28 days after the second AZD1222 dose. Receptor source: an adult who received the AZD1222 COVID-19 vaccine. Both conserved end residues are part of each CDR3. Each record gives: D gene, clone size, V gene, J gene, CDR3 DNA, CDR3 protein. A D gene is named only where the DNA matches it firmly. Clone sizes are given selectively: once, few, many, or a class where the clone is expanded.

NA	NA	TRBV10-1	TRBJ2-3	TGCGCCAGTCAAAGGGGGGGCGGCAGGGAGGCAGATACGCAGTATTTT	CASQRGGGREADTQYF
NA	NA	TRBV24-1	TRBJ2-3	TGTGCCACCAGCGAACCCACCGGGCAGACCACAGATACGCAGTATTTT	CATSEPTGQTTDTQYF
NA	NA	TRBV5-6	TRBJ2-3	TGTGCCAGCAGCTTGGGGGTGAGGGGGGACACAGATACGCAGTATTTT	CASSLGVRGDTDTQYF
NA	NA	TRBV27	TRBJ1-5	TGTGCCAGCAGTTTAAGTACAGGGAGCAATCAGCCCCAGCATTTT	CASSLSTGSNQPQHF
TRBD2	once	TRBV20-1	TRBJ2-1	TGCAGTGCTAGTTTACCCGGACTAGCGGCACTCTCCTACAATGAGCAGTTCTTC	CSASLPGLAALSYNEQFF
TRBD2	NA	TRBV7-9	TRBJ2-1	TGTGCCAGCAGCGCACGTGCTGGGACTAGCCAATACAATGAGCAGTTCTTC	CASSARAGTSQYNEQFF
TRBD1	once	TRBV4-2	TRBJ1-1	TGTGCCAGCAGCCCACAGGGGGAGGGGGCTTTCTTT	CASSPQGEGAFF
NA	NA	TRBV7-9	TRBJ2-1	TGTGCCAGCAGCCCTACCTCCTACAATGAGCAGTTCTTC	CASSPTSYNEQFF
TRBD2	NA	TRBV11-2	TRBJ2-7	TGTGCCAGCAGCCTAAGCGGGGGTCACGAGCAGTACTTC	CASSLSGGHEQYF
NA	NA	TRBV4-1	TRBJ2-2	TGCGCCAGCGGACGGGAGCGGGACACCGGGGAGCTGTTTTTT	CASGRERDTGELFF
NA	NA	TRBV5-1	TRBJ2-1	TGCGCCAGCAGCTTGGAGGATTGGAATGAGCAGTTCTTC	CASSLEDWNEQFF
NA	NA	TRBV4-1	TRBJ2-5	TGCGCCAGCAGCCTTGTTGGGCCAGCGGGCCAAGAGACCCAGTACTTC	CASSLVGPAGQETQYF
TRBD1	NA	TRBV19	TRBJ1-2	TGTGCCAGTAGTATATTTACAGGGGGAAGGTATGGCTACACCTTC	CASSIFTGGRYGYTF
NA	NA	TRBV5-1	TRBJ1-1	TGCGCCAGCAGCCCCTGGGGGGGGCACACTGAAGCTTTCTTT	CASSPWGGHTEAFF
TRBD1	NA	TRBV29-1	TRBJ1-2	TGCAGCGCCGACGACAGGGGGCCCTATGGCTACACCTTC	CSADDRGPYGYTF
NA	NA	TRBV30	TRBJ1-1	TGTGCCTGGAGGGGCATGAACACTGAAGCTTTCTTT	CAWRGMNTEAFF
TRBD1	NA	TRBV27	TRBJ1-4	TGTGCCAGCAGTTTATTCCCACAGGGGTCTAATGAAAAACTGTTTTTT	CASSLFPQGSNEKLFF
TRBD2	NA	TRBV2	TRBJ2-3	TGTGCCAGCAGTCAGAGCGGGACGATAGATACGCAGTATTTT	CASSQSGTIDTQYF
NA	NA	TRBV5-1	TRBJ1-2	TGCGCCAGCAGCTTGGACGGTAACTATGGCTACACCTTC	CASSLDGNYGYTF
NA	NA	TRBV30	TRBJ1-2	TGTGCCTGGAGTGTACAAGGGGCGAAAAACTATGGCTACACCTTC	CAWSVQGAKNYGYTF
TRBD1	NA	TRBV9	TRBJ1-1	TGTGCCAGCAGCCTCGGACAGGCGACTGAAGCTTTCTTT	CASSLGQATEAFF
TRBD1	few	TRBV19	TRBJ1-2	TGTGCCAGTAGTCCAGACAGGGGGTCGTACTATGGCTACACCTTC	CASSPDRGSYYGYTF
NA	NA	TRBV6-2/TRBV6-3	TRBJ1-2	TGTGCCAGCAGTTACGGCGGCGGTGGCTACACCTTC	CASSYGGGGYTF
TRBD1	once	TRBV18	TRBJ1-4	TGTGCCAGCTCACCACAAGGGGGACAGGATAATGAAAAACTGTTTTTT	CASSPQGGQDNEKLFF
NA	NA	TRBV2	TRBJ1-2	TGTGCCAGCAAGTTCTTCCCCGAGGGGGATGGCTACACCTTC	CASKFFPEGDGYTF
NA	NA	TRBV5-1	TRBJ2-4	TGCGCCAGCAGCCCAGCCGACGGCTCGCTAGCCAAAAACATTCAGTACTTC	CASSPADGSLAKNIQYF